This T cell receptor (beta chain) was documented in a study of tumor and adjacent non-tumor tissue in lung cancer. Overall study context: Patients comprised 12 adenocarcinoma, 2 squamous cell carcinoma and 1 small cell lung cancer. Stage I to III disease affected about nine men and 5 women aged roughly 31 to 76.

Findings of the study overall: Tumor TCR diversity, when higher, was linked to shorter survival. Normal lung showed higher cumulative top 100 clone frequency than tumor.

A modified ARM-PCR protocol with three rounds of nested PCR amplified TCRbeta. TCRdb processed the multiplex PCR reads anew with MiXCR; each CDR3 protein has one entry. The sample comprises some 99,000 distinct CDR3 sequences, about 65% of which are singletons, and roughly 20% rests with the top ten. CDR1 and CDR2 (germline): SGHAT, FQNNGV. J was trimmed by 5 bases and V by 7 bases; bases with no gene match: 12. The CDR3 consists of 18 residues. The template was RNA from unsorted bulk tissue. The normal lung tissue was taken more than 3 cm from the tumor edge. A note on this clonotype: Antigen specificity is unknown.

The source of this sequence is a man in his sixties with non-small cell lung cancer. Sequencing used distant non-tumor lung tissue. V and J are TRBV11-2 and TRBJ2-2; 14 bases are a match to TRBD2. Here the CDR3 reads CASISGLAGATDTGELFF. The CDR3 nucleotides read TGTGCCAGCATCTCGGGACTAGCGGGAGCGACGGATACCGGGGAGCTGTTTTTT.